Shown below are 21 T cell receptor beta chains from a single sample sequenced in a study of radiotherapy plus CTLA-4 blockade in lung cancer. The assay was immunoSEQ multiplex PCR, and TCRdb's table has in-frame clones only and misses some. The data contain 90,000 to 100,000 clones, about 90% of them singletons. Specimen: peripheral blood, collected from a patient treated with radiotherapy plus ipilimumab. The receptor source for this set is a human donor with non-small cell lung cancer that progressed on radiotherapy plus ipilimumab.

The chain recombines TRBV19 with TRBJ1-5; D is unclear. Germline CDR1 and CDR2: LNHDA and SQIVND (reference sequence). The CDR3 runs to 15 residues. V was cut by 1 base and J by 3 bases, with 10 bases left in between. CDR3 DNA: TGTGCCAGTAGTATAGGTCAGACATACAATCAGCCCCAGCATTTT. This translates into CASSIGQTYNQPQHF.

The chain has TRBV11-3 and TRBJ2-5; D is unclear. Germline CDR1 SGHNT, CDR2 YENEEA. The length of the CDR3 is 11 residues. Between the trimmed V and J ends, which lost 4 bases and 4 bases, there was a span of 4 bases. Here the CDR3 reads CASSSLETQYF. The CDR3 DNA is TGTGCCAGCAGCTCACTAGAGACCCAGTACTTC. Using reference TRBV11-3 and TRBJ2-5 for the parts outside the CDR3, the full variable domain is EAGVVQSPRYKIIEKKQPVAFWCNPISGHNTLYWYLQNLGQGPELLIRYENEEAVDDSQLPKDRFSAERLKGVDSTLKIQPAELGDSAVYLCASSSLETQYFGPGTRLLVL.

The rearrangement joins TRBV5-1 to TRBJ2-3; D gene unclear. V was cut by 4 bases and J by 1 base, with 10 bases left in between. This CDR3 region has 14 residues. Germline V gives CDR1 SGHRS, CDR2 YFSETQ. CDR3 residues: CASSIEERTDTQYF. CDR3 sequence (DNA): TGCGCCAGCAGCATTGAGGAACGCACAGATACGCAGTATTTT.

The chain is built from TRBV5-4 and TRBJ2-5; 10 positions agree with TRBD2. The length of the CDR3 is 14 residues. From germline, CDR1 is SGHNT and CDR2 YYREEE (reference sequence). V was pared by 0 bases and J by 11 bases, with 7 bases of the junction left unmatched. The CDR3 region is CASSLGSGGVLQYF. CDR3 nucleotide sequence: TGTGCCAGCAGCTTGGGGAGCGGGGGGGTCCTGCAGTACTTC.

The J gene is TRBJ2-2, the V gene TRBV2; 8 bases are a match to TRBD1. Germline CDR1 reads SNHLY; CDR2 reads FYNNEI. J was trimmed by 5 bases and V by 6 bases; bases with no gene match: 5. The CDR3 contains 14 residues. CDR3 coding DNA: TGTGCCAGCAGACCGGACAGGGCTACCGGGGAGCTGTTTTTT. Translated: CASRPDRATGELFF.

V usage is TRBV7-2 and J usage is TRBJ1-2; TRBD1 aligns across 7 bases. The CDR3 loop spans 14 amino acids. Trimming cost V 7 bases and J 6 bases; bases outside gene matches: 11. Germline-derived CDR1 and CDR2 are SGHTA and FQGNSA. CDR3 sequence reads: CASTQGGRYHGYTF. Here the CDR3 DNA reads TGTGCCAGCACCCAGGGGGGACGTTACCATGGCTACACCTTC. Supplemented by reference TRBV7-2 and TRBJ1-2, the full variable domain reads GAGVSQSPSNKVTEKGKDVELRCDPISGHTALYWYRQSLGQGLEFLIYFQGNSAPDKSGLPSDRFSAERTGGSVSTLTIQRTQQEDSAVYLCASTQGGRYHGYTFGSGTRLTVV.

The rearrangement links TRBV6-1 to TRBJ1-5; no definite D call. V shed 3 bases and J shed 6 bases, with 12 bases lying between them. Germline V lookup: CDR1 MNHNS, CDR2 SASEGT. The CDR3 sequence is 14 residues long. The CDR3 region has the DNA TGTGCCAGCAGTGAGGACGGCCGTGTTCAGCCCCAGCATTTT. Its protein product is CASSEDGRVQPQHF.

The CDR3 DNA follows: TGTGCCAGCAGCTTAGCGCAGGGTTTCGAGACCCAGTACTTC. It translates to CASSLAQGFETQYF. The chain employs TRBV7-9 and TRBJ2-5; D is perhaps TRBD1 (5 bases). Trimming shortened V by 0 bases and J by 5 bases, and 10 bases separated the two germline ends. From germline, CDR1 is SEHNR and CDR2 FQNEAQ (reference sequence). The CDR3 contains 14 residues. Combining the CDR3 with reference TRBV7-9 and TRBJ2-5 gives the whole variable domain DTGVSQNPRHKITKRGQNVTFRCDPISEHNRLYWYRQTLGQGPEFLTYFQNEAQLEKSRLLSDRFSAERPKGSFSTLEIQRTEQGDSAMYLCASSLAQGFETQYFGPGTRLLVL.

The table lists this clone with a count of one. This specimen includes other DNA sequences encoding the same CDR3. The chain carries TRBV18 and TRBJ1-1, with no clear D. The CDR3 totals 13 residues. The V gene lost 1 base and the J gene lost 4 bases, with 7 bases spanning the gap. In germline, CDR1 is KGHSH, CDR2 LQKENI. The CDR3 coding sequence is TGTGCCAGCTCACCACAAGGGTTCACTGAAGCTTTCTTT. Translated, it gives CASSPQGFTEAFF.

V is TRBV6-5 and J is TRBJ2-7; TRBD2 matches at 8 bases. Losses at the gene ends were 5 bases for V and 2 bases for J; bases not matched to a gene: 8. Germline CDR1 and CDR2: MNHEY and SVGAGI. The CDR3 totals 15 residues. The CDR3 loop is CASSPRGGSTYEQYF. The CDR3 DNA follows: TGTGCCAGCAGTCCCCGGGGGGGGTCGACCTACGAGCAGTACTTC.

This chain links TRBV7-6 with TRBJ2-7; D gene unclear. The CDR3 contains 14 residues. V lost 3 bases and J 0 bases, leaving 9 bases between the germline ends. The germline gives CDR1 SGHVS, CDR2 FNYEAQ. The CDR3, as DNA: TGTGCCAGCAGCTTGGGCTTTAGCTCCTACGAGCAGTACTTC. Protein: CASSLGFSSYEQYF.

The CDR3 sequence is CASGLVAETQYF. The CDR3 DNA reads as TGTGCTAGTGGTTTGGTAGCCGAGACCCAGTACTTC. The chain links TRBV12-5 to TRBJ2-5; D remains ambiguous. The CDR3 runs 12 residues. V shed 0 bases and J shed 5 bases, with 4 bases lying between them. Germline CDR1 is LGHNT and CDR2 is FRNRAP.

The V and J genes are TRBV7-2 and TRBJ2-5; D is undetermined. V lost 3 bases, J lost 5 bases, and 10 bases lay in between. Germline V gene sequence: CDR1 SGHTA, CDR2 FQGNSA. The CDR3 totals 13 residues. CDR3 nucleotide sequence: TGTGCCAGCAGCTTGAACGGGCGGGAGACCCAGTACTTC. This sequence encodes CASSLNGRETQYF.

This clone is a singleton in its sample. The V and J genes are TRBV29-1 and TRBJ2-1; D tentatively reads TRBD1 or TRBD2 (5 bases each). V dropped 5 bases and J dropped 1 base, with 12 bases sitting between them. The V gene's germline CDR1 is SQVTM and CDR2 ANQGSEA. The CDR3 totals 14 residues. CDR3 loop: CSVPGTRSYNEQFF. Written as DNA, the CDR3 is TGCAGCGTTCCCGGGACCCGATCCTACAATGAGCAGTTCTTC.

This chain joins TRBV12-5 and TRBJ1-5; the match to TRBD1 covers 10 bases. The CDR3 totals 15 residues. The germline gives CDR1 LGHNT, CDR2 FRNRAP. Unmatched junction bases numbered 3, after V lost 3 bases and J lost 4 bases. The CDR3 DNA reads TGTGCTAGTGGTTTCGGGGACAGGGGTAATCAGCCCCAGCATTTT. As protein: CASGFGDRGNQPQHF.

J is TRBJ1-5 and V is TRBV7-9; TRBD1 is a possible D gene (5 bases). Trimming removed 11 bases from V and 4 bases from J, with 18 bases in between. CDR3 length equals 14 residues. Looked up from germline, CDR1 is SEHNR and CDR2 is FQNEAQ (reference sequence). The CDR3 DNA reads as TGTGCCGTAGGGAGGGGACTGAAGAATCAGCCCCAGCATTTT. Translation gives CAVGRGLKNQPQHF.

J is TRBJ1-5 and V is TRBV27; 7 bases line up with TRBD1. The CDR3 contains 14 residues. The V gene's germline CDR1 is MNHEY and CDR2 SMNVEV (reference sequence). V lost 4 bases, J lost 2 bases, and 2 bases stayed unmatched. In nucleotides, the CDR3 is TGTGCCAGCAGTTACAGGGGTGGCAATCAGCCCCAGCATTTT. It codes for CASSYRGGNQPQHF.

The genes are TRBV5-1 and TRBJ2-7; 10 bases agree with TRBD2. There are 15 residues in the CDR3. CDR1 and CDR2 from the germline V gene are SGHRS and YFSETQ. The J segment lost 3 bases and the V segment lost 2 bases, leaving 5 bases of the junction unmatched. The CDR3 reads CASSFSGTSDYEQYF. The CDR3 nucleotides read TGCGCCAGCAGCTTCTCCGGGACTAGCGACTACGAGCAGTACTTC.

The gene calls are TRBV6-1 and TRBJ2-7, with 8 bases identical to TRBD1. The germline gives CDR1 MNHNS, CDR2 SASEGT. The CDR3 sequence is 14 residues long. V lost 7 bases, J lost 3 bases, and 8 bases stayed unmatched. CDR3 amino acids: CASTADRAFYEQYF. The CDR3, as DNA: TGTGCCAGCACCGCGGACAGGGCGTTCTACGAGCAGTACTTC.

The sample holds one count of this clone. The chain joins TRBV19 to TRBJ2-2; TRBD1 matches 8 bases. V dropped 5 bases and J dropped 5; count of bases not matched to a gene: 4. The germline gives CDR1 LNHDA, CDR2 SQIVND (reference sequence). The CDR3 runs 14 residues. DNA for the CDR3: TGTGCCAGTAGTCCTAGACAGGGGACCGGGGAGCTGTTTTTT. Protein: CASSPRQGTGELFF.

CDR3 bases: TGTGCCAGTAGTCTATTACCTACTACAGGGCTCGGAAACACCATATATTTT. As protein: CASSLLPTTGLGNTIYF. The chain is built from TRBV19 and TRBJ1-3, with a tentative D call TRBD1 (6 bases). The CDR3 sequence is 17 residues long. Germline V gives CDR1 LNHDA, CDR2 SQIVND (reference sequence). V lost 5 bases and J 4 bases, leaving 21 bases between the germline ends.